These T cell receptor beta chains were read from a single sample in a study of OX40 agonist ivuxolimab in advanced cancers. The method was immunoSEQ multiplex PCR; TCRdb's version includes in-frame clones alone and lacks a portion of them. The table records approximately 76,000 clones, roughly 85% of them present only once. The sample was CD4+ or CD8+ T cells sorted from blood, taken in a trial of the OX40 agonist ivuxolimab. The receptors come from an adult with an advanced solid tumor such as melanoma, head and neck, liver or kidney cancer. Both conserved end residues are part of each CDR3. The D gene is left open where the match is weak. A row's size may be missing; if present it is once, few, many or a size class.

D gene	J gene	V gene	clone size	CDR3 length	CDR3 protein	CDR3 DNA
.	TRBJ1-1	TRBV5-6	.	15	CASSLPGGSNTEAFF	TGTGCCAGCAGCTTGCCCGGAGGATCGAACACTGAAGCTTTCTTT
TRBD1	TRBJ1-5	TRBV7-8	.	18	CASSLTGGGGLSNQPQHF	TGTGCCAGCAGCCTGACAGGGGGCGGCGGCCTTAGCAATCAGCCCCAGCATTTT
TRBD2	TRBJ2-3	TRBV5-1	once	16	CASSPVLAGGEDTQYF	TGCGCCAGCAGCCCGGTCCTAGCGGGGGGGGAAGATACGCAGTATTTT
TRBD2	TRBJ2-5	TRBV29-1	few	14	CSVGTSGGVETQYF	TGCAGCGTAGGGACTAGCGGGGGGGTAGAGACCCAGTACTTC
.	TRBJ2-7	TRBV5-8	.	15	CASRRGTVGSYEQYF	TGTGCCAGCCGCCGGGGGACGGTTGGGTCCTACGAGCAGTACTTC
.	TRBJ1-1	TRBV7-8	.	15	CASSLGRAQGTEAFF	TGTGCCAGCAGCTTAGGGCGCGCCCAGGGCACTGAAGCTTTCTTT
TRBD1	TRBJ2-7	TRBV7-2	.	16	CASSLAATGAPYEQYF	TGTGCCAGCAGCTTAGCGGCCACAGGGGCCCCCTACGAGCAGTACTTC
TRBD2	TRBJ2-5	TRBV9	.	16	CASSVGTLAGGRTQYF	TGTGCCAGCAGCGTAGGGACCCTAGCGGGGGGTCGAACCCAGTACTTC
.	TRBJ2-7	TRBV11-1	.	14	CASSLGRASYEQYF	TGTGCCAGCAGCTTGGGACGAGCCTCCTACGAGCAGTACTTC
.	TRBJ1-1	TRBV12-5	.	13	CASGLAPSPEAFF	TGTGCTAGTGGTTTGGCCCCGTCCCCTGAAGCTTTCTTT
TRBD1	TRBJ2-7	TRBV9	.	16	CASSAPDRGLNYEQYF	TGTGCCAGCAGTGCCCCGGACAGGGGGCTAAACTACGAGCAGTACTTC
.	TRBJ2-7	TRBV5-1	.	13	CASRAEATYEQYF	TGCGCCAGCCGAGCTGAGGCGACTTACGAGCAGTACTTC
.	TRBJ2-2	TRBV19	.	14	CASSMSRNTGELFF	TGTGCCAGTAGTATGTCTAGGAACACCGGGGAGCTGTTTTTT
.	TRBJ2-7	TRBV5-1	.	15	CASSLASGGEEEQYF	TGCGCCAGCAGCTTGGCCTCAGGGGGGGAGGAAGAGCAGTACTTC
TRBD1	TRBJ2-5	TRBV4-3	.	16	CASSQAGQGARETQYF	TGCGCCAGCAGCCAGGCAGGACAGGGGGCGCGGGAGACCCAGTACTTC
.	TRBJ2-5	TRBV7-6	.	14	CASSRRIQGGTQYF	TGTGCCAGCAGCCGAAGGATCCAGGGCGGGACCCAGTACTTC
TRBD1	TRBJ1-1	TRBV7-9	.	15	CASSLRGQGNTEAFF	TGTGCCAGCAGCCTACGTGGACAGGGAAACACTGAAGCTTTCTTT
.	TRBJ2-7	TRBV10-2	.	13	CASSVRDPYEQYF	TGCGCCAGCAGTGTGCGGGACCCCTACGAGCAGTACTTC
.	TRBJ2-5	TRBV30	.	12	CAWSGTAGAQYF	TGTGCCTGGAGTGGGACAGCAGGGGCCCAGTACTTC
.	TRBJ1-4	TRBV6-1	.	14	CASSRDSYNEKLFF	TGTGCCAGCAGTCGGGACTCTTATAATGAAAAACTGTTTTTT
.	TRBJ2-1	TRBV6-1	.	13	CASRPGLKGEQFF	TGTGCCAGCAGACCCGGCCTAAAGGGTGAGCAGTTCTTC
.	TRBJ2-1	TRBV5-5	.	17	CASSLAPLGATMTEQFF	TGTGCCAGCAGCTTGGCCCCTCTTGGGGCTACTATGACCGAGCAGTTCTTC
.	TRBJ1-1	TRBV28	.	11	CASRRLTEAFF	TGTGCCAGTCGAAGGCTCACTGAAGCTTTCTTT
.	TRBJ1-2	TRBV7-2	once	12	CASSLALGGYTF	TGTGCCAGCAGCTTGGCCCTGGGGGGCTACACCTTC
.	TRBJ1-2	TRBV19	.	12	CASSIERSRYTF	TGTGCCAGTAGTATAGAACGGTCTAGATACACCTTC
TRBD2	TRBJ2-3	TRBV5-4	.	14	CASNARGGVDTQYF	TGTGCCAGCAACGCCCGGGGGGGCGTGGATACGCAGTATTTT
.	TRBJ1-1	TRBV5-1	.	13	CASSLEMNTEAFF	TGCGCCAGCAGCTTGGAAATGAACACTGAAGCTTTCTTT
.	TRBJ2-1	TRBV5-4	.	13	CASSSTVIIEQFF	TGTGCCAGCAGCTCGACTGTGATTATTGAGCAGTTCTTC
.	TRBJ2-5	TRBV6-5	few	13	CASALSYQETQYF	TGTGCCAGCGCGCTTAGCTACCAAGAGACCCAGTACTTC
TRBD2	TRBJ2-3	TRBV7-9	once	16	CASSLIWRGATDTQYF	TGTGCCAGCAGCTTAATTTGGCGGGGGGCAACAGATACGCAGTATTTT
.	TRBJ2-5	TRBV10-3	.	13	CAISFGLEETQYF	TGTGCCATCAGTTTCGGGCTGGAAGAGACCCAGTACTTC
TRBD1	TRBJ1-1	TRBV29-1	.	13	CSVARQGGTEAFF	TGCAGCGTAGCCCGACAGGGGGGCACTGAAGCTTTCTTT
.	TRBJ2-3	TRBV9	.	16	CASSVSGTSRGDTQYF	TGTGCCAGCAGCGTCTCCGGGACCTCCCGAGGAGATACGCAGTATTTT
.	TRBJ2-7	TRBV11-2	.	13	CASSPRMANEQYF	TGTGCCAGCAGCCCCAGGATGGCCAACGAGCAGTACTTC
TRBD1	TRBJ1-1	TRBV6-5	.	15	CASRNWDRGNTEAFF	TGTGCCAGCAGAAATTGGGACAGGGGCAACACTGAAGCTTTCTTT
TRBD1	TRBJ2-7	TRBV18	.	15	CASSPGQGAYYEQYF	TGTGCCAGCTCACCAGGACAGGGAGCGTACTACGAGCAGTACTTC
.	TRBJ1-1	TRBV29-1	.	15	CSVPAQGRMNTEAFF	TGCAGCGTGCCCGCACAGGGCAGGATGAACACTGAAGCTTTCTTT